This T cell receptor (beta chain) is from a study of blood T cell repertoires in COVID-19. Study as a whole: The analysed material was cDNA or gDNA that came from T cells, B-cell-depleted T cells, or PBMCs.

The J segment lost 2 bases and the V segment lost 1 base, leaving 4 bases of the junction unmatched. The germline V gene has CDR1 SGHVS and CDR2 FQNEAQ. The CDR3 covers 15 residues. During active infection, Seattle patients enrolled and were then monitored through disease. The table came from immunoSEQ multiplex PCR; TCRdb's copy has only in-frame clones and leaves some out. The data contain some 120,000 clones, under 95% of them seen just once; the ten biggest clones take up 3.5% to 5%. The sample taken for sequencing was peripheral blood. The sequence derives from a man between 60 and 75 years old with COVID-19, enrolled during active disease. This rearrangement joins TRBV7-8 to TRBJ1-1; 7 bases fit TRBD1. The CDR3, as DNA: TGTGCCAGCAGCTTAGTTGGGACAGATAACACTGAAGCTTTCTTT. Protein sequence: CASSLVGTDNTEAFF.